These T cell receptor beta chains were read from a single sample in a study of cytomegalovirus exposure and HLA in healthy donors. Some clones are missing from TCRdb's copy, which holds only in-frame ones; the method was immunoSEQ multiplex PCR. The sample has about 190,000 clones; 86% are singletons. The sequenced sample was PBMCs. The source is a woman aged 18 to 35 in good health and CMV-seronegative. Both conserved end residues are part of each CDR3. The order of the fields is clone size, D gene, V gene, J gene, CDR3 DNA, CDR3 protein. The D gene is left open where the match is weak. Size is stated for part of the rows, as once, few or many counts, or as a class when the clone is expanded.

NA	NA	TRBV10-2	TRBJ1-1	TGCGCCAGCAGTCAATCAGGGCGTGAAGCTTTCTTT	CASSQSGREAFF
NA	NA	TRBV7-2	TRBJ2-6	TGTGCCAGCAGCTCCACACAGGGATCTGGGGCCAACGTCCTGACTTTC	CASSSTQGSGANVLTF
NA	NA	TRBV19	TRBJ2-2	TGTGCCAGTAGTATAGACCCTTACACCGGGGAGCTGTTTTTT	CASSIDPYTGELFF
NA	TRBD2	TRBV30	TRBJ2-3	TGTGCCTGGACCACGGGGGGGTCCTATACGCAGTATTTT	CAWTTGGSYTQYF
few	NA	TRBV2	TRBJ1-1	TGTGCCAGCAGGGCCAGACAGCTTAACACTGAAGCTTTCTTT	CASRARQLNTEAFF
NA	NA	TRBV6-1	TRBJ1-5	TGTGCCAGCGGCCCTCTGAGGGAGGCTAATCAGCCCCAGCATTTT	CASGPLREANQPQHF
NA	NA	TRBV19	TRBJ2-1	TGTGCCAGTAGTCAGGCGCCCTATTCCTACAATGAGCAGTTCTTC	CASSQAPYSYNEQFF
once	TRBD2	TRBV2	TRBJ2-5	TGTGCCAGCAGTGAACTAGCGGGGGGGCAAGAGACCCAGTACTTC	CASSELAGGQETQYF
NA	NA	TRBV6-1	TRBJ1-1	TGTGCCGGAAAGGGAGGGGGGACCCTCCAACCAGCTTTCTTT	CAGKGGGTLQPAFF
NA	NA	TRBV13	TRBJ2-7	TGTGCCAGCAGTCCGGGAACCACGAACGAGCAGTACTTC	CASSPGTTNEQYF
NA	NA	TRBV2	TRBJ1-5	TGTGCCAGCAGATCGACAGGTGCCCAGCCCCAGCATTTT	CASRSTGAQPQHF
NA	NA	TRBV9	TRBJ1-1	TGTGCCAGCAGCGTAGAGGCAGGGGATATGAACACTGAAGCTTTCTTT	CASSVEAGDMNTEAFF
NA	NA	TRBV30	TRBJ1-2	TGTGCCTGGAGGGGGGGAACTAACTATGGCTACACCTTC	CAWRGGTNYGYTF
once	NA	TRBV6-1	TRBJ1-5	TGTGCCAGCAGTGAAGCGCGGGATGGTGGGATACCCCAGCATTTT	CASSEARDGGIPQHF
NA	NA	TRBV18	TRBJ1-3	TGTGCCAGCTCACCAGAACTTAGCTCTGGAAACACCATATATTTT	CASSPELSSGNTIYF
once	NA	TRBV5-8	TRBJ1-6	TGTGCCAGCAGATTGGGGGCAGGTTTAAGCTCCTATAATTCACCCCTCCACTTT	CASRLGAGLSSYNSPLHF
once	TRBD1	TRBV27	TRBJ1-3	TGTGCCAGCAGTTTATTCGGGGGACAGGGGGCAACTGGAAACACCATATATTTT	CASSLFGGQGATGNTIYF
NA	NA	TRBV18	TRBJ1-2	TGTGCCAGCTCACCAGGCAATGGTTTGGATGGCTACACCTTC	CASSPGNGLDGYTF
NA	TRBD2	TRBV5-1	TRBJ2-5	TGCGCCAGCGGACTAGCGGGGGAAGAGACCCAGTACTTC	CASGLAGEETQYF
NA	TRBD1	TRBV6-1	TRBJ1-5	TGTGCCAGCAGTGAGGGACAGGGGCATCAGCCCCAGCATTTT	CASSEGQGHQPQHF
NA	NA	TRBV11-2	TRBJ2-7	TGTGCCAGCAGCAATCTAGGACATCAGGGTTACGAGCAGTACTTC	CASSNLGHQGYEQYF
NA	TRBD2	TRBV5-6	TRBJ2-7	TGTGCCAGCAGCTTGGGCGGGGGGTCCTACGAGCAGTACTTC	CASSLGGGSYEQYF
once	TRBD1	TRBV7-9	TRBJ1-1	TGTGCCAGCAGCTTAGAGCTGGACAGGGGATACACTGAAGCTTTCTTT	CASSLELDRGYTEAFF
NA	TRBD2	TRBV9	TRBJ2-1	TGTGCCAGCAGCCGGAGCGGGGGGGCAGGTGAGCAGTTCTTC	CASSRSGGAGEQFF
NA	NA	TRBV10-1	TRBJ2-5	TGCGCCAGCAGTGAGTCGAGGCGGGGCTCGACCCAGTACTTC	CASSESRRGSTQYF
NA	TRBD1	TRBV5-1	TRBJ2-7	TGCGCCAGCAGCCGGACGACAGGGGGGTACGAGCAGTACTTC	CASSRTTGGYEQYF
NA	NA	TRBV30	TRBJ1-5	TGTGCCTGGATGCGGGGGAGCAATCAGCCCCAGCATTTT	CAWMRGSNQPQHF
NA	TRBD1	TRBV9	TRBJ2-7	TGTGCCAGCAGCGTAGGCAATTGGCAGGGGGCAGGGGAGCAGTACTTC	CASSVGNWQGAGEQYF